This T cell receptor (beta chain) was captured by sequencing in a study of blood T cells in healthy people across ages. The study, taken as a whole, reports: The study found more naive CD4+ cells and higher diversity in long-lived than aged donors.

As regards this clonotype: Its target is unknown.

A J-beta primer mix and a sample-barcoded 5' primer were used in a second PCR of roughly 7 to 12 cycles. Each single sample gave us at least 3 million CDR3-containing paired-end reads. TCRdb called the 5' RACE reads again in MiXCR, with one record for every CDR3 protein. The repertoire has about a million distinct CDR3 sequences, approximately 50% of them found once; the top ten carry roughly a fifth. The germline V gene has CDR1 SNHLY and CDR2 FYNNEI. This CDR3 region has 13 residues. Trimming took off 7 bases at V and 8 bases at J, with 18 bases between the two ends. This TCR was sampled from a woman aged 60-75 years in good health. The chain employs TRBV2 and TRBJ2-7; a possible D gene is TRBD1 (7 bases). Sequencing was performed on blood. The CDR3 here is CASTWDSRGKQYF. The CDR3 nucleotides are TGTGCCAGCACGTGGGACAGCCGGGGGAAGCAGTACTTC.